A selection of T cell receptor beta chains follows, all from one sample in a study of a mutant IDH1 vaccine in newly diagnosed glioma. The antigens these receptors bind are not known. Here immunoSEQ multiplex PCR was the method, and the copy in TCRdb shows in-frame clones only, minus some. The sample has about 54,000 clones, roughly 80% seen once. The starting material was PBMCs, obtained from a glioma patient whose treatment included an IDH1 peptide vaccine. These receptor sequences come from a young woman with glioma. CDR3s include the opening cysteine and the closing phenylalanine or tryptophan. The D gene is left open where the match is weak. Part of the rows lack a size; the others show once, few, many or a class for expanded clones.

v_call,d_call,j_call,clone_size,cdr3_nt,cdr3_aa
TRBV7-2,NA,TRBJ1-1,NA,TGTGCCAGCACCCTGTGGGGGGCTGAAGCTTTCTTT,CASTLWGAEAFF
TRBV7-9,NA,TRBJ1-4,NA,TGTGCCAGCAGCCAGGAAACAGGGGAAAAACTGTTTTTT,CASSQETGEKLFF
TRBV6-5,NA,TRBJ1-2,NA,TGTGCCAGCAGTTACTCGAACGTAGGCTATGGCTACACCTTC,CASSYSNVGYGYTF
TRBV5-1,TRBD2,TRBJ2-7,NA,TGCGCCAGCAGCTTAGGACTAGCGTTAGACGAGCAGTACTTC,CASSLGLALDEQYF
TRBV6-1,NA,TRBJ2-6,once,TGTGCCAGCAGTGAAGCGGATGGGGCCAACGTCCTGACTTTC,CASSEADGANVLTF
TRBV27,NA,TRBJ1-1,few,TGTGCCAGCAGGGGACAGAACACTGAAGCTTTCTTT,CASRGQNTEAFF
TRBV27,NA,TRBJ1-2,NA,TGTGCCAGCAGTTTCGGTCTTCGAGGCGATGGCTACACCTTC,CASSFGLRGDGYTF
TRBV27,NA,TRBJ1-2,NA,TGTGCCAGCAGTATGGGGCGGTTTGGCGGCTACACCTTC,CASSMGRFGGYTF
TRBV5-4,NA,TRBJ1-5,once,TGTGCCAGCAGCTTGGAAGGAGGGGATCAGCCCCAGCATTTT,CASSLEGGDQPQHF
TRBV2,TRBD1,TRBJ1-1,NA,TGTGCCAGCAGCGACCCGTCCTTGGGACAGACTCAGGGGGAAGCTTTCTTT,CASSDPSLGQTQGEAFF
TRBV30,NA,TRBJ1-1,NA,TGTGCCTGGAGTCTCCGAAACACTGAAGCTTTCTTT,CAWSLRNTEAFF
TRBV30,NA,TRBJ1-2,NA,TGTGCCTGGACCTCCAAGTCGGGGTTTAGGGGCAATGGGGGCTACACCTTC,CAWTSKSGFRGNGGYTF
TRBV7-2,TRBD2,TRBJ2-5,NA,TGTGCCAGCAGCCCGGCCTCGGCGGGGGGGCGCGGAGAGACCCAGTACTTC,CASSPASAGGRGETQYF
TRBV30,TRBD1,TRBJ1-1,NA,TGTGCCTGGAGTGGGACAGGGGGGAACCACGACTTT,CAWSGTGGNHDF
TRBV7-8,NA,TRBJ1-2,NA,TGTGCCAGCAGCCCAGAGGGGGGACCTGCTAACTATGGCTACACCTTC,CASSPEGGPANYGYTF
TRBV10-3,NA,TRBJ2-7,NA,TGTGCCATCAGTGATCCCCTCGACTCCTACGAGCAGTACTTC,CAISDPLDSYEQYF
TRBV9,TRBD1,TRBJ1-2,NA,TGTGCCAGCAGTACCGGGACAGGGGACTATGGCTACACCTTC,CASSTGTGDYGYTF